This T cell receptor (beta chain) was obtained from a study of blood T cell repertoires in COVID-19. For the study at large: COVID-19 samples, acute and convalescent, were from the United States, Italy and Spain. Sources were T cells, B-cell-depleted T cells, or PBMCs; the material itself was cDNA or gDNA.

The data were produced by immunoSEQ multiplex PCR, yet TCRdb's version contains in-frame clones alone and is incomplete. The sample has approximately 80,000 clones; around 88% are singletons. Germline trimming cut 2 bases from V and 3 bases from J; bases unmatched to any gene: 18. The CDR3 sequence is 20 residues long. Per the germline V gene, CDR1 is SGHKS and CDR2 is YYEKEE (reference sequence). What was sequenced was peripheral blood. The V gene is TRBV5-5, the J gene TRBJ1-4; 8 bases line up with TRBD1. The TCR comes from a middle-aged man with active COVID-19. The CDR3 loop is CASSFTRFKTGAPANEKLFF. The CDR3 DNA follows: TGTGCCAGCAGCTTTACACGATTTAAGACAGGGGCCCCTGCTAATGAAAAACTGTTTTTT. The variable domain in full, completed from reference TRBV5-5 and TRBJ1-4, reads DAGVTQSPTHLIKTRGQQVTLRCSPISGHKSVSWYQQVLGQGPQFIFQYYEKEERGRGNFPDRFSARQFPNYSSELNVNALLLGDSALYLCASSFTRFKTGAPANEKLFFGSGTQLSVL.